This T cell receptor beta chain was sequenced during a study of shared clonotypes between healthy human individuals. Looked up from germline, CDR1 is MNHEY and CDR2 is SMNVEV (reference sequence). The CDR3 is 16 amino acids. V was shortened by 5 bases and J by 7 bases, with 20 bases between the two germline ends. Deep was the level at which the assay was run. The protocol was immunoSEQ multiplex PCR, while the TCRdb copy is restricted to in-frame clones and leaves out a portion. In the table there are around 1.6 million clones, 98% of which are singletons. The sequencing input was naive CD4+ T cells sorted from blood. Regarding subset: CD45RA+ positively selected. The TCR was taken from a man under 40 in good health. The V and J genes are TRBV27 and TRBJ1-4, with D possibly TRBD1 on 6 matching bases. The CDR3 coding sequence is TGTGCCAGCAGTATTTCGACAGGCCCCGTCAGTGAAAAACTGTTTTTT. It specifies CASSISTGPVSEKLFF.